This TCR beta chain emerged from a study of T cells after yellow fever vaccination (dated by TCRdb to the late 2010s). Context from the whole study: The SMART-Seq v4 Ultra Low Input RNA kit was used to prepare libraries from fractions with low cell numbers. Two healthy male donors, one aged 18 to 29 and one aged 30 to 40 years, made up the cohort. Blood was collected at multiple timepoints before and after primary and secondary immunization, and bulk PBMC replicates and cell subsets were isolated. Bulk TCR alpha and beta repertoires were sequenced longitudinally to track T-cell clones before and after primary and booster YFV17D yellow fever vaccination.

General conclusions and limits of the study: After the booster, most clones that had expanded after primary vaccination were detected again (around 95% of CD4 and about 88% of CD8), suggesting broad maintenance of memory. The secondary T-cell response was found to be weaker but faster than the primary response, with a peak reached on day 5 rather than on day 15. Computational filtering was needed because FACS-sorted repertoires could contain abundant contaminating clonotypes from the bulk population. A small share of clonotypes occurred in both CD4 and CD8 compartments, likely arising from convergent recombination. Because only two donors were included in the study, the extent to which the findings can be generalized is limited.

Of note for this clonotype: The specificity of this receptor is unknown. No qualities accompany the bases; no much larger clone lies one base away.

TCR cDNA was synthesized by 5'RACE template switching, through which a universal primer site and unique molecular identifiers were introduced. cDNA synthesis was primed from both the TCR alpha and TCR beta constant segments. Two PCR steps were used to amplify libraries, with sample barcodes and sequencing adapters being added in the second step. Sequencing of libraries was done on Illumina HiSeq 2500 (2x100 bp) or NovaSeq (2x150 bp). As for how the authors treated the data: MIGEC was used to demultiplex reads and collapse the reads into UMI consensus sequences, and MiXCR was used for V(D)J alignment. Using edgeR on replicate PBMC samples, clonotypes were called vaccine-responding if FDR was below 0.01 and the log2 fold change was above 5 up to day 15. CD4 or CD8 identity was assigned to each bulk clonotype according to whether the clonotype was present at higher abundance in the sequenced CD4 repertoire or the sequenced CD8 repertoire. TCRdb itself trimmed the public reads at Q25 with fastp, ran MiXCR and retained productive beta chains. Under each unique CDR3 protein, matching rows form one entry showing the most common genes and DNA. TCRdb, not the original authors, processed these V and J calls. The sample table lists approximately 580,000 distinct CDR3 sequences, roughly a sixth of them with a count of one. The ten most abundant clones make up 17% of the sample.

The treatment or condition label for this specimen denotes: live attenuated yellow fever vaccine strain. At every blood-draw timepoint, two biological replicates of bulk PBMCs were collected. PBMCs were isolated from peripheral blood using a standard Ficoll-Paque protocol. RNA was extracted with TriZol from bulk PBMCs, CD4 and CD8 fractions, and dextramer-positive and dextramer-negative fractions. After removal of 5 bases from V and 8 bases from J, the junction retains 18 bases not matched to a gene. Its CDR3 holds 17 amino acids, cysteine through phenylalanine. Of all the DNA, just the CDR3 is kept, 51 bases in frame from base 1. The germline V gene gives CDR1 as SGHVS and CDR2 as FQNEAQ.

Specimen: PBMCs, collected 5 days after the first yellow fever vaccination. The clonotype comes from a man aged 18 to 30 who received the YFV17D yellow fever vaccine. The chain links TRBV7-8 with TRBJ1-2; TRBD1 fits 9 bases in the junction. CDR3 protein: CASSPGPGQGGFPGYTF. The sequence in DNA is TGTGCCAGCAGCCCAGGGCCGGGACAGGGTGGTTTTCCGGGCTACACCTTC.